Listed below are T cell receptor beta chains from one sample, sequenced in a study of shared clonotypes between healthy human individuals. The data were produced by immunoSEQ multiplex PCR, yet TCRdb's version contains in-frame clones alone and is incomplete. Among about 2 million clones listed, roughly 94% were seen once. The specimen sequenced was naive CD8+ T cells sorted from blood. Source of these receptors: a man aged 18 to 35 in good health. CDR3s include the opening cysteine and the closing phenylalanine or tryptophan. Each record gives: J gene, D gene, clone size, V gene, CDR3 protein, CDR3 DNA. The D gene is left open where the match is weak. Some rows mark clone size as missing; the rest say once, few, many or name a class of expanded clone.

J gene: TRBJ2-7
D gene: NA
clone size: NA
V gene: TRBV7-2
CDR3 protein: CASKPEGRGAYEQYF
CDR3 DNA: TGTGCCAGCAAACCCGAGGGCCGTGGGGCCTACGAGCAGTACTTC

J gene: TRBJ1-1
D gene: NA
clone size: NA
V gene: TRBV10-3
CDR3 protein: CAFRGGMNTEAFF
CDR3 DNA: TGTGCCTTCCGTGGGGGGATGAACACTGAAGCTTTCTTT

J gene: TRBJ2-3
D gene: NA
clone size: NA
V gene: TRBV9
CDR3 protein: CASSVGGGGSLTDTQYF
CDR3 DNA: TGTGCCAGCAGCGTCGGGGGCGGGGGATCCCTCACAGATACGCAGTATTTT

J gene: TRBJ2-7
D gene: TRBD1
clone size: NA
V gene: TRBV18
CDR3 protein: CATSTADRDIYEQYF
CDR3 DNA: TGTGCCACCTCCACGGCCGACAGGGACATCTACGAGCAGTACTTC

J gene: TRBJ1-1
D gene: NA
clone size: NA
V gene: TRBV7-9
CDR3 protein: CASSLIQSLNTEAFF
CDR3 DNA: TGTGCCAGCAGCTTGATACAATCCCTGAACACTGAAGCTTTCTTT

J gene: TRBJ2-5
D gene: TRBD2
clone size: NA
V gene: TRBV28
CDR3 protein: CASLGAGVRETQYF
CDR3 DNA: TGTGCCAGCTTAGGGGCGGGAGTGAGAGAGACCCAGTACTTC

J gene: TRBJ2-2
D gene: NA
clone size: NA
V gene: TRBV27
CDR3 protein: CASSLLAGFPGELFF
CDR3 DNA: TGTGCCAGCAGTTTACTGGCAGGGTTCCCCGGGGAGCTGTTTTTT

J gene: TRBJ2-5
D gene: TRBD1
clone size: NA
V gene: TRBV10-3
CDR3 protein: CATWTGREETQYF
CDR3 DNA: TGTGCCACCTGGACAGGCCGAGAGGAGACCCAGTACTTC

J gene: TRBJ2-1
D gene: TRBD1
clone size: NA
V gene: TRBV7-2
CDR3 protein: CASSRDSYNEQFF
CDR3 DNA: TGTGCCAGCAGCCGGGACAGCTACAATGAGCAGTTCTTC

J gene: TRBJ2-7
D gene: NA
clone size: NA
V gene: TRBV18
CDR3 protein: CASSPGSYEQYF
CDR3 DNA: TGTGCCAGCTCACCAGGATCCTACGAGCAGTACTTC

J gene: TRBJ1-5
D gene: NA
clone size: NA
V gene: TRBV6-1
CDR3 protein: CASSEGHGNQPQHF
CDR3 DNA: TGTGCCAGCAGTGAAGGTCATGGTAATCAGCCCCAGCATTTT

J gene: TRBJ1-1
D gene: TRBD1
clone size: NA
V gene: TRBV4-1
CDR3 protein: CASSQTGNMNTEAFF
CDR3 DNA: TGCGCCAGCAGCCAGACAGGGAACATGAACACTGAAGCTTTCTTT

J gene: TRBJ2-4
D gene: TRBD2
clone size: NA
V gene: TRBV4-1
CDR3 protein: CASSPEGGGAGNIQYF
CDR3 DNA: TGCGCCAGCAGCCCGGAAGGCGGGGGGGCCGGAAACATTCAGTACTTC

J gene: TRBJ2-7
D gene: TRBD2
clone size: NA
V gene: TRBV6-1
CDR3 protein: CASSRTSGSLDEQYF
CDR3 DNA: TGTGCCAGCAGCCGTACTAGCGGGAGCCTCGACGAGCAGTACTTC

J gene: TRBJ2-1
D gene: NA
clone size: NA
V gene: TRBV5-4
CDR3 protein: CASSLELALGNEQFF
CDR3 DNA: TGTGCCAGCAGCTTGGAACTAGCTCTAGGGAATGAGCAGTTCTTC

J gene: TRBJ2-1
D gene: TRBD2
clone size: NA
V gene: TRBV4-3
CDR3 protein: CASSQDGRGGNEQFF
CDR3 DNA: TGCGCCAGCAGCCAAGACGGGAGGGGAGGCAATGAGCAGTTCTTC

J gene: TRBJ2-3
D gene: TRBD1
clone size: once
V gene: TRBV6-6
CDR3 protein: CASSSWTGKTDTQYF
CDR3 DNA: TGTGCCAGCAGTTCCTGGACAGGGAAGACAGATACGCAGTATTTT

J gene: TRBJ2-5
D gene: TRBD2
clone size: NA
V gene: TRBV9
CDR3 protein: CASSVAWGLETETQYF
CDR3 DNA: TGTGCCAGCAGCGTAGCTTGGGGACTAGAAACGGAGACCCAGTACTTC

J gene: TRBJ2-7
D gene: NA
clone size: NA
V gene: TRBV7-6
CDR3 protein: CASSLVVSGYEQYF
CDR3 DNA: TGTGCCAGCAGCTTAGTTGTTAGCGGCTACGAGCAGTACTTC

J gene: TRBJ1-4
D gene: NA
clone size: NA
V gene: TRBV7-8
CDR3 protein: CASSLAGLDDEKLFF
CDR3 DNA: TGTGCCAGCAGCTTAGCAGGGTTAGACGATGAAAAACTGTTTTTT

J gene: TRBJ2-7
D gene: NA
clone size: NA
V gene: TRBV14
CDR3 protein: CASSQARSRTDYEQYF
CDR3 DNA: TGTGCCAGCAGCCAAGCAAGGTCTCGAACAGACTACGAGCAGTACTTC

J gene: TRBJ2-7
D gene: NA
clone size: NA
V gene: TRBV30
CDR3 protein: CARGGASHIYEQYF
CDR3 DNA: TGTGCCAGAGGAGGGGCCTCCCATATCTACGAGCAGTACTTC

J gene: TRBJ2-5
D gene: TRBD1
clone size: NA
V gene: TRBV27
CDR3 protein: CASSSVLVDRGAGEQYF
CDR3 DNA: TGTGCCAGCAGTTCGGTCTTAGTAGACAGGGGCGCTGGAGAGCAGTACTTC

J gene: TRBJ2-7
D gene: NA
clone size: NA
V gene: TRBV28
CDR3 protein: CATSGGKEVSYEQYF
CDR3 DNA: TGTGCCACCTCGGGTGGGAAGGAGGTCTCCTACGAGCAGTACTTC

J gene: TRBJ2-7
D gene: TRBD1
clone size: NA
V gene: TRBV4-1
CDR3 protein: CASSQEGTGESYEQYF
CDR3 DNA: TGCGCCAGCAGCCAAGAGGGGACAGGGGAATCCTACGAGCAGTACTTC

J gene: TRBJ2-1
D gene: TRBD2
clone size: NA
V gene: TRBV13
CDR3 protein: CASSETSGGSNEQFF
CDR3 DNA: TGTGCCAGCAGCGAGACTAGCGGGGGGTCGAATGAGCAGTTCTTC

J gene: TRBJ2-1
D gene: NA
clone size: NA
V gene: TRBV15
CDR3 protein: CATSFATGYNEQFF
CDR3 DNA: TGTGCCACCAGCTTTGCGACAGGTTACAATGAGCAGTTCTTC

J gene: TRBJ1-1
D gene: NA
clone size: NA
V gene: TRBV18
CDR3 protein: CASSPPVGTEAFF
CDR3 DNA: TGCGCCAGCTCACCACCGGTGGGCACCGAAGCTTTCTTT

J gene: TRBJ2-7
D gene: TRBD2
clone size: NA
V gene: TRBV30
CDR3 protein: CAWGGKRLADYEQYF
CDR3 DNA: TGTGCCTGGGGTGGGAAACGACTAGCGGATTACGAGCAGTACTTC

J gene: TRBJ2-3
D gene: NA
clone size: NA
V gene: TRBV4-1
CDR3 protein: CASSRTGGPAITDTQYF
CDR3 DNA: TGCGCCAGCAGCCGGACCGGGGGGCCCGCGATTACAGATACGCAGTATTTT

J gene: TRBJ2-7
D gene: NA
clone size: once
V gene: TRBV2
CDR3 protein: CASTMDSYEQYF
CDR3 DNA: TGTGCCAGCACTATGGACAGCTACGAGCAGTACTTC

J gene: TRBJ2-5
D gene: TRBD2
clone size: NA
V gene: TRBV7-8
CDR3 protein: CASSPTGLEEETQYF
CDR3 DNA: TGTGCCAGCAGCCCGACGGGACTAGAGGAAGAGACCCAGTACTTC

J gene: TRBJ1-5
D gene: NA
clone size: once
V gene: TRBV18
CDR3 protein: CASSPWGAGQPQHF
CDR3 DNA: TGTGCCAGCTCACCGTGGGGAGCTGGACAGCCCCAGCATTTT

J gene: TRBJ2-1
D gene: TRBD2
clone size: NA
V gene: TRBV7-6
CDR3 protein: CASSSGLAEGLYNEQFF
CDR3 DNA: TGTGCCAGCAGCTCGGGACTAGCGGAGGGCCTCTACAATGAGCAGTTCTTC

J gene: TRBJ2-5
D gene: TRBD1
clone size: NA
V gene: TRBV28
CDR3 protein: CASTGQGGEETQYF
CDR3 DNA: TGTGCCAGCACAGGACAGGGGGGTGAAGAGACCCAGTACTTC

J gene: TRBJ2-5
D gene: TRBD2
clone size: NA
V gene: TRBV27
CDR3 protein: CASALMGVGGSGTQYF
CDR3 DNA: TGTGCCAGCGCCCTTATGGGTGTAGGCGGGAGTGGTACCCAGTACTTC

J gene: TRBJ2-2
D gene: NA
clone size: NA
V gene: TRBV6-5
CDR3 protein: CASSPTTETGELFF
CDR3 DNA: TGTGCCAGCAGTCCCACGACAGAAACCGGGGAGCTGTTTTTT

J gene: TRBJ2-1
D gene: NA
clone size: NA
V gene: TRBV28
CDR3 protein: CASTRFGRILNEQFF
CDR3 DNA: TGTGCCAGCACCCGCTTCGGACGGATCCTCAATGAGCAGTTCTTC

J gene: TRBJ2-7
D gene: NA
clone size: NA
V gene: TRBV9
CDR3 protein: CASSVGAETYEQYF
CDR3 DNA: TGTGCCAGCAGCGTGGGAGCCGAGACCTACGAGCAGTACTTC

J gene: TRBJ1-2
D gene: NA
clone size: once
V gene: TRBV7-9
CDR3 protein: CASSLTEPPGYTF
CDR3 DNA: TGTGCCAGCAGCCTGACGGAGCCCCCCGGCTACACCTTC

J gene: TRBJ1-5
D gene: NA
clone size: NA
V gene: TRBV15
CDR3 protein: CATSREEGDQPQHF
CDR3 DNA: TGTGCCACCAGCAGAGAGGAAGGTGATCAGCCCCAGCATTTT

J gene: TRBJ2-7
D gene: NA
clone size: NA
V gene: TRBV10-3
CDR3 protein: CAISELTGVGYEQYF
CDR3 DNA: TGTGCCATCAGTGAATTAACAGGAGTGGGATACGAGCAGTACTTC

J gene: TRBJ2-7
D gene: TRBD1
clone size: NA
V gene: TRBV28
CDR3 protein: CASKRGPWSYEQYF
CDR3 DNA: TGTGCCAGCAAAAGGGGGCCCTGGAGCTACGAGCAGTACTTC

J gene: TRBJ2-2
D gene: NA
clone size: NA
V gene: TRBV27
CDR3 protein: CASSFRETGELFF
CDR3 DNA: TGTGCCAGCAGTTTTAGGGAAACCGGGGAGCTGTTTTTT

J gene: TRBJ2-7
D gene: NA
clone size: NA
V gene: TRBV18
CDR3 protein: CASSVGGTYEQYF
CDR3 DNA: TGTGCCAGCTCAGTTGGGGGAACCTACGAGCAGTACTTC

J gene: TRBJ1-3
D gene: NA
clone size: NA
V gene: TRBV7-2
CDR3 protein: CASSFFEGSGNTIYF
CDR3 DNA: TGTGCCAGCAGCTTTTTCGAGGGCTCTGGAAACACCATATATTTT